This TCR beta chain was recovered during a study of CD8+CD57+ T cells in acquired aplastic anemia. Study details: The average for DNA from sorted CD4+ and CD8+ cells was 3 to 3.5 ug.

Genomic DNA served as template for TCR beta VDJ and CDR3 profiling. TCRdb independently ran MiXCR on the reads; one entry per CDR3 protein. The sample has over 200,000 distinct CDR3 sequences; approximately 60% are singletons. The TCR comes from a human donor in good health. Source material: sorted CD4+, CD8+, or CD8+CD57+ T cells (not recorded which) from PBMCs.

The CDR3 DNA reads as TGTGCCAGCAGCTTATCTAACGGTGAAGCTTTCTTT. Amino acids: CASSLSNGEAFF. The genes are TRBV7-9 and TRBJ1-1; D unclear. The V and J ends lost 2 bases and 7 bases respectively, with 8 bases between them. The CDR3 consists of 12 residues. The germline V gene has CDR1 SEHNR and CDR2 FQNEAQ (reference sequence).